A selection of T cell receptor beta chains follows, all from one sample in a study of T cell responses to AZD1222 COVID-19 vaccine. Only in-frame clones appear in the TCRdb table, and some are missing; sequencing was by immunoSEQ multiplex PCR. The profile shows about 110,000 clones, 85% to 90% of them singletons. The material was peripheral blood, obtained on day 0 of AZD1222 vaccination. The receptor set was obtained from an adult in good health. Both conserved end residues are part of each CDR3. D genes are given only for firm matches. Size values are once, few and many counts, or a class for expanded clones, and some rows have none.

>TRBV9|TRBJ2-7|-|-
CASSGLKGGLEQYF
TGTGCCAGCAGCGGTTTAAAGGGGGGGCTTGAGCAGTACTTC
>TRBV28|TRBJ1-2|-|-
CASSWAFGYTF
TGTGCCAGCAGTTGGGCTTTTGGCTACACCTTC
>TRBV11-2|TRBJ2-7|TRBD1|-
CASSVGGQSEQYF
TGTGCCAGCAGCGTAGGGGGACAGAGCGAGCAGTACTTC
>TRBV28|TRBJ1-6|-|-
CASSLTGYNSPLHF
TGTGCCAGCAGTTTAACCGGATATAATTCACCCCTCCACTTT
>TRBV6-5|TRBJ2-3|TRBD1|once
CASSYPDRATDTQYF
TGTGCCAGCAGTTACCCTGACAGGGCCACAGATACGCAGTATTTT
>TRBV29-1|TRBJ2-3|-|-
CSALLRVRAKTDTQYF
TGCAGCGCGCTACTACGGGTAAGGGCGAAGACAGATACGCAGTATTTT
>TRBV20-1|TRBJ1-6|-|-
CSASREGSYNSPLHF
TGCAGTGCTAGTCGCGAGGGGAGCTATAATTCACCCCTCCACTTT
>TRBV6-5|TRBJ1-3|-|-
CASSGGIPSGNTIYF
TGTGCCAGCAGCGGTGGGATACCCTCTGGAAACACCATATATTTT
>TRBV7-2|TRBJ1-1|-|-
CASSLIGHTEAFF
TGTGCCAGCAGCTTAATAGGCCACACTGAAGCTTTCTTT
>TRBV3-1/TRBV3-2|TRBJ1-2|-|-
CASSQDLGPRDGYTF
TGTGCCAGCAGCCAAGATCTCGGGCCCAGGGATGGCTACACCTTC
>TRBV11-3|TRBJ1-1|-|once
CASSSSEWTEAFF
TGTGCCAGCAGCTCCAGCGAGTGGACTGAAGCTTTCTTT
>TRBV2|TRBJ2-7|-|-
CASSGVSSSQDEQYF
TGTGCCAGCAGTGGGGTCTCTAGTTCTCAGGACGAGCAGTACTTC
>TRBV15|TRBJ2-7|TRBD2|once
CATSRGGLAGYEQYF
TGTGCCACCAGCAGAGGGGGACTAGCGGGGTACGAGCAGTACTTC
>TRBV6-2/TRBV6-3|TRBJ1-5|-|few
CASSTTQGDQPQHF
TGTGCCAGCAGTACTACACAGGGAGACCAGCCCCAGCATTTT
>TRBV7-2|TRBJ2-3|TRBD2|-
CASSAQSSGGVSADTQYF
TGTGCCAGCAGCGCTCAAAGTAGCGGGGGGGTATCGGCAGATACGCAGTATTTT
>TRBV19|TRBJ2-6|TRBD1|-
CASSLGQGSGANVLTF
TGTGCCAGTAGCTTGGGACAGGGTTCCGGGGCCAACGTCCTGACTTTC
>TRBV5-1|TRBJ1-1|-|-
CASSLELGGNTEAFF
TGCGCCAGCAGCTTGGAGCTTGGGGGGAACACTGAAGCTTTCTTT
>TRBV6-5|TRBJ1-2|TRBD1|-
CASSRTGGAYGYTF
TGTGCCAGCAGTCGGACAGGGGGCGCCTATGGCTACACCTTC
>TRBV5-5|TRBJ2-5|TRBD2|-
CASSLPGGYQETQYF
TGTGCCAGCAGCTTACCGGGAGGATACCAAGAGACCCAGTACTTC
>TRBV9|TRBJ2-5|-|-
CASSPPGAGAGETQYF
TGTGCCAGCAGCCCCCCGGGGGCGGGGGCCGGGGAGACCCAGTACTTC
>TRBV4-1|TRBJ1-2|-|medium-sized
CASSQSRGNYGYTF
TGCGCCAGCAGCCAATCACGGGGGAACTATGGCTACACCTTC
>TRBV7-2|TRBJ2-7|TRBD2|-
CASGGTSGGIYEQYF
TGTGCCAGCGGCGGGACTAGCGGGGGTATCTACGAGCAGTACTTC